One and the same sample provided the 20 T cell receptor beta chains below, sequenced in a study of T-cell reconstitution after alpha-beta-depleted transplantation in children. For TCRbeta, the library was prepared with unique molecular identifiers. From the PCR reads, TCRdb called clonotypes with MiXCR, one entry per CDR3 protein. The top ten clones hold approximately 4.3% of a sample with under 450,000 distinct CDR3 sequences, 10% to 15% of them seen once. This material consisted of PBMCs, taken from the stem cell graft. The receptors come from a human donor who donated a stem cell graft to a child with Fanconi anemia.

This chain joins TRBV3-1 and TRBJ1-1; D uncertain. The CDR3 consists of 15 residues. The V gene's germline CDR1 is LGHDT and CDR2 YNNKEL (reference sequence). The ends were cut back, 4 bases at V and 0 bases at J, with 12 bases in the middle. The chain's CDR3 is CASSLQKGMNTEAFF. The CDR3 nucleotides read TGTGCCAGCAGCCTACAGAAGGGTATGAACACTGAAGCTTTCTTT.

This chain connects TRBV7-2 to TRBJ2-7; tentatively, D is TRBD2 (7 bases). CDR3 size: 15 residues. The V and J ends lost 5 bases and 1 base respectively, with 15 bases between them. CDR1 SGHTA and CDR2 FQGNSA come from the germline V gene. This CDR3 is CASSTAGGRSYEQYF. For the CDR3, the DNA is TGTGCCAGCAGCACGGCCGGGGGGCGGTCCTACGAGCAGTACTTC. Complete variable domain (other parts from reference TRBV7-2 and TRBJ2-7): GAGVSQSPSNKVTEKGKDVELRCDPISGHTALYWYRQSLGQGLEFLIYFQGNSAPDKSGLPSDRFSAERTGGSVSTLTIQRTQQEDSAVYLCASSTAGGRSYEQYFGPGTRLTVT.

In this sample, this clonotype turned up many times. The gene calls are TRBV29-1 and TRBJ1-1; D uncertain. V shed 5 bases and J shed 3 bases, with 13 bases lying between them. This CDR3 has 13 amino acids. Germline assignment: CDR1 SQVTM and CDR2 ANQGSEA. This chain's CDR3 is CSVSLGVYTEAFF. DNA of the CDR3: TGCAGCGTTTCCCTGGGAGTGTACACTGAAGCTTTCTTT. Drawing the rest from reference TRBV29-1 and TRBJ1-1, the complete variable domain is SAVISQKPSRDICQRGTSLTIQCQVDSQVTMMFWYRQQPGQSLTLIATANQGSEATYESGFVIDKFPISRPNLTFSTLTVSNMSPEDSSIYLCSVSLGVYTEAFFGQGTRLTVV.

This clonotype was seen a few times. The chain employs TRBV12-3 or TRBV12-4 and TRBJ1-2, with D perhaps matching TRBD1 (5 bases). Trimming took 0 bases from V and 7 from J, leaving 9 bases between them. The CDR3 consists of 13 residues. CDR3 nucleotide sequence: TGTGCCAGCAGTTTAGCCCAGGGCCGTGGCTACACCTTC. It encodes CASSLAQGRGYTF.

This clonotype has just one count. The rearrangement joins TRBV3-1 to TRBJ2-2; D not resolved. The CDR3 is made up of 13 amino acids. The V end lost 1 base, the J end lost 7 bases, and 7 bases lay between the germline ends. Germline V gene data show CDR1 as LGHDT and CDR2 as YNNKEL (reference sequence). In nucleotides, the CDR3 is TGTGCCAGCAGCCAAGGTTCGCTCGGGGAGCTGTTTTTT. Translation gives CASSQGSLGELFF. Full variable domain (remainder filled in from reference TRBV3-1 and TRBJ2-2): DTAVSQTPKYLVTQMGNDKSIKCEQNLGHDTMYWYKQDSKKFLKIMFSYNNKELIINETVPNRFSPKSPDKAHLNLHINSLELGDSAVYFCASSQGSLGELFFGEGSRLTVL.

The chain is built from TRBV5-6 and TRBJ1-4; 10 nucleotides line up with TRBD1. After removal of 4 bases from V and 8 bases from J, the junction contained 5 bases not matched to a gene. This CDR3 region has 14 residues. CDR1 and CDR2 (germline): SGHDT, YYEEEE. The CDR3 loop is CASSRTGGKEKLFF. The CDR3 bases are TGTGCCAGCAGCCGGACAGGGGGGAAAGAAAAACTGTTTTTT.

A few counts support this clonotype. This chain uses TRBV20-1 with TRBJ1-3; TRBD1 matches at 8 bases. Germline V gene data show CDR1 as DFQATT and CDR2 as SNEGSKA (reference sequence). Unmatched junction bases numbered 10, after V lost 3 bases and J lost 9 bases. This CDR3 comprises 14 residues. The CDR3 DNA follows: TGCAGTGCTAGGATGACAGGGGCTCTTGGCACCATATATTTT. As protein: CSARMTGALGTIYF.

This clonotype has more than one count but fewer than ten. The J gene is TRBJ2-3, the V gene TRBV29-1; tentative D call: TRBD1 (5 bases). The germline V gene encodes CDR1 SQVTM and CDR2 ANQGSEA. Deletions cut 4 bases from V and 1 base from J, with 6 bases between. The CDR3 is made up of 12 amino acids. DNA of the CDR3: TGCAGCGTTGCCAGGGGCACAGATACGCAGTATTTT. Its translation: CSVARGTDTQYF.

As for this clonotype: Given the absence of the conserved phenylalanine or tryptophan at the CDR3 end, a read error is likely. The V call is TRBV3-1, the J call TRBJ1-2; D is possibly TRBD1 (5 bases). V lost 0 bases and J lost 7, with 15 bases in between. Germline values: CDR1 LGHDT, CDR2 YNNKEL (reference sequence). This CDR3 comprises 15 residues. CDR3 DNA sequence: TGTGCCAGCAGCCAAGAAGGGGAGTCCCCCGGTGGCTACACCCTC. Translation gives CASSQEGESPGGYTL.

This clonotype has just a few counts. The genes are TRBV7-9 and TRBJ2-1, with D tentatively TRBD2 (5 bases). The CDR3 sequence is 16 residues long. Germline V gene lookup returns CDR1 SEHNR and CDR2 FQNEAQ (reference sequence). Trimming left V 5 bases short and J 4 bases short, with 18 bases between. This chain's CDR3 is CASSPRGFRGYNEQFF. The CDR3, as DNA: TGTGCCAGCAGCCCCCGAGGATTTCGGGGATACAATGAGCAGTTCTTC.

In this sample, this clonotype turned up a few times. The DNA of the CDR3 is TGCGCCAGCAGCTTGGGACCAGGAGCTAACTATGGCTACACCTTC. Its protein product is CASSLGPGANYGYTF. The chain is built from TRBV5-1 and TRBJ1-2; D unclear. Germline V gene data show CDR1 as SGHRS and CDR2 as YFSETQ. This CDR3 has 15 residues. The V gene lost 0 bases and the J gene lost 0 bases, with 9 bases spanning the gap.

The CDR3 reads CASSPTPQRGNYEQYF. CDR3 DNA sequence: TGCGCCAGCAGCCCCACTCCTCAGCGTGGAAACTACGAGCAGTACTTC. The chain uses TRBV4-1 and TRBJ2-7; D not resolved. This CDR3 spans 16 amino acids. Germline CDR1 reads MGHRA; CDR2 reads YSYEKL. Between the trimmed V and J ends, which lost 4 bases and 3 bases, there was a span of 19 bases.

This clonotype was counted between two and nine times. The chain uses TRBV6-2 or TRBV6-3 and TRBJ1-4; a weak D match, TRBD1 (5 bases). This CDR3 has 15 residues. With 4 bases removed from V and 5 bases from J, the gap between germline ends came to 14 bases. The germline gives CDR1 MNHEY, CDR2 SVGEGT. For the CDR3, the DNA is TGTGCCAGCAGTTCCCTCCGGGACCCGAATGAAAAACTGTTTTTT. As protein: CASSSLRDPNEKLFF.

This clonotype was observed a handful of times. The chain joins TRBV5-1 to TRBJ1-2; 8 positions match TRBD1. The CDR3 totals 15 residues. The germline V gene encodes CDR1 SGHRS and CDR2 YFSETQ. V dropped 4 bases and J dropped 3; count of bases not matched to a gene: 8. CDR3 nucleotides: TGCGCCAGCAGCACGGACAGGGTATACGACTATGGCTACACCTTC. This translates into CASSTDRVYDYGYTF. Full variable domain (outside the CDR3, taken from reference TRBV5-1 and TRBJ1-2): KAGVTQTPRYLIKTRGQQVTLSCSPISGHRSVSWYQQTPGQGLQFLFEYFSETQRNKGNFPGRFSGRQFSNSRSEMNVSTLELGDSALYLCASSTDRVYDYGYTFGSGTRLTVV.

This clonotype was counted only a few times. The chain carries TRBV20-1 and TRBJ2-5; 8 bases align to TRBD1. J was trimmed by 4 bases and V by 4 bases; bases with no gene match: 5. The CDR3 contains 13 residues. Germline V gene sequence: CDR1 DFQATT, CDR2 SNEGSKA (reference sequence). In nucleotides, the CDR3 is TGCAGTGCTACCGGACAGGGCCGAGAGACCCAGTACTTC. It encodes CSATGQGRETQYF.

This clonotype was detected many times. This chain uses TRBV5-1 with TRBJ2-5, with D tentatively TRBD2 (5 bases). Germline CDR1 is SGHRS and CDR2 is YFSETQ. This CDR3 contains 13 residues. V was shortened by 4 bases and J by 1 base, with 8 bases between the two germline ends. CDR3 amino acids: CASSRGTQETQYF. The CDR3 coding sequence is TGCGCCAGCAGCCGGGGAACCCAAGAGACCCAGTACTTC.

The CDR3, as DNA: TGTGCCAGCAGCAATTCACCTAGCGGAGAGCAGTTCTTC. Translating it yields CASSNSPSGEQFF. J is TRBJ2-1 and V is TRBV7-2; TRBD2 matches 7 bases. The junction had 8 bases not matched to a gene; V was cut back by 5 bases and J by 10 bases. Germline-derived CDR1 and CDR2 are SGHTA and FQGNSA. The CDR3 contains 13 residues.

There are a few counts of this clonotype. This chain joins TRBV5-6 and TRBJ2-1, with TRBD2 as a possible D gene (6 bases). Germline V gene lookup returns CDR1 SGHDT and CDR2 YYEEEE. V was cut by 4 bases and J by 7 bases, with 15 bases left in between. The CDR3 runs to 14 residues. CDR3 protein: CASSASGLRNEQFF. CDR3 DNA sequence: TGTGCCAGCAGCGCCTCGGGACTTCGAAATGAGCAGTTCTTC.

This clonotype showed up many times. The V call is TRBV12-3 or TRBV12-4, the J call TRBJ1-1; TRBD1 agrees at 11 bases. V lost 3 bases and J lost 6; bases outside the gene matches: 6. The CDR3 sequence is 15 residues long. The chain's CDR3 is CASSLSGTGGSEAFF. CDR3 DNA: TGTGCCAGCAGTTTGTCCGGGACAGGGGGTTCTGAAGCTTTCTTT.

This clonotype was detected only a few times. The V gene is TRBV4-3, the J gene TRBJ1-2; D is unresolved. The germline V and J ends were trimmed by 0 bases and 0 bases, with 5 bases remaining between them. There are 14 residues in the CDR3. Per germline, CDR1 LGHNA and CDR2 YSLEER. The DNA of the CDR3 is TGCGCCAGCAGCCAAGACAGAGCTAACTATGGCTACACCTTC. This gives the protein CASSQDRANYGYTF.